This TCR beta chain was documented in a study of Ad26.COV2.S vaccination and SARS-CoV-2 variants. Across the study: Into the muscle, Ad26.COV2.S was dosed once or twice, 56 days apart.

The treatment here: roughly 19 received Ad26.COV2.S at low or high dose, single or two shots; about 5 received placebo; per-sample allocation not given. The samples date from day 63 after the first vaccine or placebo injection. From germline, CDR1 is SGHDT and CDR2 YYEEEE. This CDR3 region has 12 residues. The junction had 1 base not matched to a gene; V was cut back by 4 bases and J by 4 bases. Using immunoSEQ multiplex PCR, the repertoire was profiled, and TCRdb retains in-frame clones only, with some absent. The sample contains some 390,000 clones, more than 85% of which appear only once. This clone came up once.

This clonotype was sampled from a person aged 18-60 years who received the Ad26.COV2.S COVID-19 vaccine or a placebo. The sequences come from peripheral blood, collected in a trial of Ad26.COV2.S vaccine versus placebo. The chain carries TRBV5-6 and TRBJ1-1, with 7 bases fitting TRBD1. CDR3 sequence: CASSPGGTEAFF. As DNA, the CDR3 is TGTGCCAGCAGCCCAGGGGGCACTGAAGCTTTCTTT.